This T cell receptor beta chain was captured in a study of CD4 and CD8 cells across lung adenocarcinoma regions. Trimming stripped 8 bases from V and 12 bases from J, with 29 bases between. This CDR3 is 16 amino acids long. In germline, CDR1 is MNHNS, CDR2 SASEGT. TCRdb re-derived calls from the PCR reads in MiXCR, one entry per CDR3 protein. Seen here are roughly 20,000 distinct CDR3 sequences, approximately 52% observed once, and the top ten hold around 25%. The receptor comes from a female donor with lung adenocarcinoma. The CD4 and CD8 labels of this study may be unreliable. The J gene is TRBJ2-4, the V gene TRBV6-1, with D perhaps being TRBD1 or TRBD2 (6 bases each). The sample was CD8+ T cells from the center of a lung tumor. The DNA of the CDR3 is TGTGCCAGCGCCCGCCTCGGGGGCCGGGACCAAGACACTCAGTACTTC. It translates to CASARLGGRDQDTQYF.